Presented here are 16 T cell receptor beta chains from one specimen sequenced in a study of blood T cells in healthy people across ages. Combining a sample-barcoded 5' primer with a J-beta primer mix, a second PCR ran for roughly 7 to 12 cycles. TCRdb re-analysed the 5' RACE reads in MiXCR, keeping a single row per CDR3 protein. This table has fewer than 900,000 distinct CDR3 sequences, around 36% appearing once. The source material was blood. These TCRs come from a man between 18 and 29 years old in good health.

The J gene is TRBJ1-5, the V gene TRBV27, with a tentative D call TRBD1 (6 bases). The ends were cut back, 8 bases at V and 0 bases at J, with 20 bases in the middle. CDR1 is MNHEY and CDR2 is SMNVEV in the germline V gene (reference sequence). The CDR3 totals 17 residues. The CDR3 bases are TGTGCCAGCGAATATAGGCAGGGGCCATATAGCAATCAGCCCCAGCATTTT. Amino acid sequence: CASEYRQGPYSNQPQHF.

The chain recombines TRBV10-3 with TRBJ2-3, with a weak D call TRBD2 (7 bases). In germline, CDR1 is ENHRY, CDR2 SYGVKD. This CDR3 has 14 residues. Trimming took 7 bases from V and 0 from J, leaving 11 bases between them. CDR3 sequence: CAIKGGTSTDTQYF. CDR3 bases: TGTGCCATCAAGGGGGGGACGAGCACAGATACGCAGTATTTT.

This sequence joins TRBV29-1 and TRBJ2-2; TRBD1 matches 8 bases. V lost 6 bases, J lost 2 bases, and 11 bases stayed unmatched. The CDR3 extends over 16 amino acids. Looked up from germline, CDR1 is SQVTM and CDR2 is ANQGSEA. The CDR3 coding sequence is TGCAGCGTGGGGATGAGGCAGGGGGCCAACACCGGGGAGCTGTTTTTT. Its translation is CSVGMRQGANTGELFF.

This clonotype has just a few counts. The CDR3 reads CATSLTPGQGASVLTF. CDR3 sequence (DNA): TGTGCCACCAGCCTAACTCCGGGACAGGGGGCCTCCGTCCTGACTTTC. The gene calls are TRBV15 and TRBJ2-6, with 12 nucleotides matching TRBD1. Germline V gene sequence: CDR1 LNHNV, CDR2 YYDKDF (reference sequence). The trim removed 5 bases at V and 12 bases at J, leaving 11 bases unmatched. This CDR3 is 16 amino acids long.

DNA for the CDR3: TGTGCCAGCAACCTCGGGCGGGCGAACACCGGGGAGCTGTTTTTT. Translated: CASNLGRANTGELFF. The gene calls are TRBV6-6 and TRBJ2-2; maybe TRBD2 (5 bases). The CDR3 has 15 amino acids. Germline V gene sequence: CDR1 MNHNY, CDR2 SVGAGI (reference sequence). Trimming shortened V by 7 bases and J by 0 bases, and 12 bases separated the two germline ends.

The rearrangement links TRBV7-2 to TRBJ2-7, with 12 bases that match TRBD2. CDR1 is SGHTA and CDR2 is FQGNSA in the germline V gene. This CDR3 has 20 residues. V was clipped by 3 bases and J by 7 bases; unmatched bases: 22. CDR3 sequence: CASSFLTSGGQTSSYNEQYF. CDR3 nucleotide sequence: TGTGCCAGCAGCTTCCTGACTAGCGGGGGCCAAACTAGCTCCTACAATGAGCAGTACTTC.

This sequence joins TRBV20-1 and TRBJ1-5; 8 positions match TRBD1. The germline gives CDR1 DFQATT, CDR2 SNEGSKA (reference sequence). CDR3 length equals 15 residues. V shed 3 bases, J shed 4 bases, and the junction held 8 bases outside the gene matches. The CDR3, as DNA: TGCAGTGCTAGGCGCTCAAACAGGGGGAATCAGCCCCAGCATTTT. This codes for CSARRSNRGNQPQHF.

This clonotype has a handful of counts. The V gene is TRBV28, the J gene TRBJ1-5; 8 bases agree with TRBD1. This CDR3 is built from 15 residues. Germline CDR1 and CDR2: MDHEN and SYDVKM. With V trimmed by 6 bases and J by 6 bases, 10 bases remained unmatched. As DNA, the CDR3 is TGTGCCAGCAGCAAAGACAGGGGCTCTAGTCAGCCCCAGCATTTT. Protein sequence: CASSKDRGSSQPQHF.

This clonotype was found a few times. The chain joins TRBV12-3 or TRBV12-4 to TRBJ1-1, with D unresolved. The length of the CDR3 is 16 residues. V lost 5 bases to trimming and J lost 1 base, with 17 bases between them. In nucleotides, the CDR3 is TGTGCCAGCAGTATTGAGTTTGGGGTAACGAACACTGAAGCTTTCTTT. It yields the protein CASSIEFGVTNTEAFF.

The rearrangement joins TRBV6-2 or TRBV6-3 to TRBJ1-2; no reliable D call. In germline, CDR1 is MNHEY, CDR2 SVGEGT. This CDR3 is 13 amino acids long. Trimming pared 5 bases from V and 4 bases from J, leaving 11 bases between. CDR3 sequence: CASSPTYLYGYTF. CDR3 in DNA: TGTGCCAGCAGTCCGACATACCTCTATGGCTACACCTTC.

This chain connects TRBV15 to TRBJ1-2; D ambiguous. The V and J ends lost 3 bases and 7 bases respectively, with 12 bases between them. The CDR3 sequence is 13 residues long. The germline gives CDR1 LNHNV, CDR2 YYDKDF (reference sequence). The CDR3 bases are TGTGCCACCAGCAGCAGTAGGGTACGTGGCTACACCTTC. As protein: CATSSSRVRGYTF.

This clonotype was detected a few times. The gene calls are TRBV16 and TRBJ1-2; no definite D call. From germline, CDR1 is KGHSY and CDR2 FQNENV. The CDR3 sequence is 13 residues long. The V and J ends lost 0 bases and 8 bases respectively, with 10 bases between them. In DNA, the CDR3 is TGTGCCAGCAGCCAATCTTCCAGTAGGGGCTACACCTTC. This gives the protein CASSQSSSRGYTF.

The CDR3 is CSARVYRERTNYGYTF. The CDR3 DNA is TGCAGTGCTAGAGTCTACAGGGAGCGAACTAACTATGGCTACACCTTC. The chain joins TRBV20-1 to TRBJ1-2, with a possible D match to TRBD1 (6 bases). Trimming took off 1 base at V and 0 bases at J, with 15 bases between the two ends. Germline-derived CDR1 and CDR2 are DFQATT and SNEGSKA (reference sequence). There are 16 residues in the CDR3.

Worth noting for this clonotype: A junction end diverges from the germline sequence, so it may reflect a read error. The genes are TRBV4-2 and TRBJ2-3, with TRBD1 matching 7 bases. Germline lookup yields CDR1 LGHNA and CDR2 YNFKEQ. CDR3 length equals 17 residues. The chain's CDR3 is CASSHPRQQGHTDAQYF. The DNA of the CDR3 is TGTGCCAGCAGCCACCCCCGCCAACAGGGGCACACAGATGCGCAGTATTTT.

V is TRBV20-1 and J is TRBJ2-4, with 7 bases matching TRBD1. Trimming removed 6 bases from V and 0 bases from J; junction bases left unmatched: 8. This CDR3 is built from 15 residues. Germline values: CDR1 DFQATT, CDR2 SNEGSKA (reference sequence). Here the CDR3 DNA reads TGCAGTGCCAGACAGGGAACCCTAGCCAAAAACATTCAGTACTTC. Residues: CSARQGTLAKNIQYF.

This clonotype was found many times. This chain's CDR3 is CASSLLGTGIPNEQFF. The CDR3 coding sequence is TGTGCCAGCAGCTTGCTCGGGACCGGGATACCCAATGAGCAGTTCTTC. The rearrangement uses TRBV7-2 and TRBJ2-1; the D gene could be TRBD1 or TRBD2 (5 bases each). Looked up from germline, CDR1 is SGHTA and CDR2 is FQGNSA. This CDR3 has 16 residues. The ends were cut back, 3 bases at V and 6 bases at J, with 18 bases in the middle. The full variable domain, in which reference TRBV7-2 and TRBJ2-1 provide the parts outside the CDR3, is GAGVSQSPSNKVTEKGKDVELRCDPISGHTALYWYRQSLGQGLEFLIYFQGNSAPDKSGLPSDRFSAERTGGSVSTLTIQRTQQEDSAVYLCASSLLGTGIPNEQFFGPGTRLTVL.